This T cell receptor beta chain came from a study of blood T cell repertoires in COVID-19. Study in general: T cells, B-cell-depleted T cells, or PBMCs provided the cDNA or gDNA that served as material.

Trimming left V 1 base short and J 1 base short, with 10 bases between. CDR3 length equals 16 residues. The V gene's germline CDR1 is SGHTA and CDR2 FQGTGA. Under the authors' procedure: Reference gene primer amplification yielded estimated nucleated cell counts. Clones were sequenced by immunoSEQ multiplex PCR, and TCRdb holds only the in-frame ones, with some missing. D and trimming were read from the DNA, whereas the V and J calls and clone size are those reported in that table. The profile shows around 200,000 clones, around 82% of them singletons. The chain recombines TRBV7-3 with TRBJ2-2; possibly TRBD1 for D (6 bases). The sequence was collected from a woman between 35 and 50 years old with active or convalescent COVID-19. Material for sequencing was peripheral blood. The CDR3, as DNA: TGTGCCAGCAGCTTAAGGGGGCGCGGGAACACCGGGGAGCTGTTTTTT. It encodes CASSLRGRGNTGELFF.